Below, 31 T cell receptor beta chains from the same sample are listed, as sequenced in a study of control samples from healthy donors and cancer patients. Some clones are missing from TCRdb's copy, which holds only in-frame ones; the method was immunoSEQ multiplex PCR. The data hold some 100,000 clones, with 90% observed a single time. Sequencing input: blood. The receptor source for this set is a human donor in good health. The donor label of this sample is uncertain.

The chain combines TRBV11-2 with TRBJ1-3; 12 bases line up with TRBD1. The CDR3 is made up of 16 amino acids. Germline CDR1 SGHAT, CDR2 FQNNGV. V lost 5 bases, J lost 5 bases, and 7 bases stayed unmatched. Here the CDR3 DNA reads TGTGCCAGCAGCCCGGGACAGGGGGCCGGACGAAACACCATATATTTT. Translated, it gives CASSPGQGAGRNTIYF.

V and J are TRBV10-3 and TRBJ1-3; D ambiguous. This CDR3 comprises 12 residues. V was pared by 6 bases and J by 1 base, with 4 bases between. Germline CDR1 ENHRY, CDR2 SYGVKD. CDR3 region: CAIRGSGNTIYF. DNA for the CDR3: TGTGCCATCAGGGGTTCTGGAAACACCATATATTTT.

This clone has only one observation. V gene TRBV27 combines with J gene TRBJ1-2; D uncertain. The CDR3 length is 12 residues. V was cut by 3 bases and J by 14 bases, with 16 bases left in between. Per the germline V gene, CDR1 is MNHEY and CDR2 is SMNVEV (reference sequence). The CDR3 is CASSLDRYSSTF. The CDR3 bases are TGTGCCAGCAGTTTGGATCGGTACAGTTCTACCTTC.

The genes are TRBV29-1 and TRBJ1-1; 11 nucleotides match TRBD1. Trimming took 2 bases from V and 7 from J; bases not matched to a gene: 3. CDR3 length equals 13 residues. Looked up from germline, CDR1 is SQVTM and CDR2 is ANQGSEA. CDR3 DNA: TGCAGCGTTGAATGGGACAGGGGGAATGAAGCTTTCTTT. Encoded protein: CSVEWDRGNEAFF.

This chain joins TRBV6-5 and TRBJ2-2, with 8 bases identical to TRBD2. Germline V gene sequence: CDR1 MNHEY, CDR2 SVGAGI. The V segment lost 2 bases and the J segment 3 bases; nucleotides outside the gene matches: 2. CDR3 length: 15 amino acids. The CDR3 reads CASSYRGGDTGELFF. In DNA, the CDR3 is TGTGCCAGCAGTTACCGGGGGGGGGACACCGGGGAGCTGTTTTTT.

This clone has only one observation. V is TRBV6-5 and J is TRBJ2-5; TRBD2 agrees at 13 bases. Unmatched junction bases numbered 2, after V lost 4 bases and J lost 0 bases. The CDR3 sequence is 16 residues long. Germline values: CDR1 MNHEY, CDR2 SVGAGI. The CDR3 bases are TGTGCCAGCAGTTTGACTAGCGGGGGGTACCAAGAGACCCAGTACTTC. Translated, it gives CASSLTSGGYQETQYF.

In its sample, this clone was seen once. This rearrangement joins TRBV7-3 to TRBJ2-1, with 11 bases that match TRBD2. Germline V lookup: CDR1 SGHTA, CDR2 FQGTGA. The CDR3 is made up of 19 amino acids. V gave up 3 bases and J gave up 1 base; unmatched junction bases: 11. CDR3 sequence (DNA): TGTGCCAGCAGCTTCCGGCTAGCGGGGGGCCCTCCTTCCTACAATGAGCAGTTCTTC. Protein: CASSFRLAGGPPSYNEQFF.

This clone was detected only a few times. The rearrangement uses TRBV27 and TRBJ1-1, with D tentatively TRBD1 (6 bases). The CDR3 has 13 residues. Trimming stripped 6 bases from V and 4 bases from J, with 12 bases between. CDR1 is MNHEY and CDR2 is SMNVEV in the germline V gene (reference sequence). CDR3 in amino acids: CASRGTGTTEAFF. In nucleotides, the CDR3 is TGTGCCAGCAGGGGAACAGGGACCACTGAAGCTTTCTTT.

The J gene is TRBJ2-3, the V gene TRBV12-3 or TRBV12-4, with D possibly TRBD2 on 6 matching bases. Trimming pared 4 bases from V and 11 bases from J, leaving 16 bases between. CDR3 length: 13 residues. The DNA of the CDR3 is TGTGCCAGCAGTTCCTTAGACTGGGGAGGGCAGTATTTT. This encodes CASSSLDWGGQYF.

This clone was counted between two and nine times. The V and J genes are TRBV28 and TRBJ2-1; no clear D. This CDR3 region has 14 residues. Germline CDR1 is MDHEN and CDR2 is SYDVKM. Trimming took off 3 bases at V and 3 bases at J, with 9 bases between the two ends. In DNA form, the CDR3 reads TGTGCCAGCAGTTTTGGAGAGATCTACAATGAGCAGTTCTTC. It codes for CASSFGEIYNEQFF. The variable domain in full, with the rest retrieved from reference TRBV28 and TRBJ2-1, is DVKVTQSSRYLVKRTGEKVFLECVQDMDHENMFWYRQDPGLGLRLIYFSYDVKMKEKGDIPEGYSVSREKKERFSLILESASTNQTSMYLCASSFGEIYNEQFFGPGTRLTVL.

This chain links TRBV7-2 with TRBJ2-7; TRBD2 aligns across 10 bases. Trimming removed 5 bases from V and 0 bases from J; junction bases left unmatched: 7. CDR3 size: 16 residues. Germline V gene data show CDR1 as SGHTA and CDR2 as FQGNSA. CDR3 nucleotides: TGTGCCAGCAGCCCCTTAGCGGGGGGCTTCTCCTACGAGCAGTACTTC. Residues: CASSPLAGGFSYEQYF.

V and J are TRBV7-2 and TRBJ2-1; 13 bases agree with TRBD2. Germline V CDR1 and CDR2: SGHTA, FQGNSA. The V gene end was trimmed by 5 bases and the J gene end by 6 bases; junction bases not matched to a gene: 4. This CDR3 is built from 15 residues. The CDR3 DNA reads as TGTGCCAGCAGCCCAGGACTAGCGGGAGCCAATGAGCAGTTCTTC. Translating it yields CASSPGLAGANEQFF.

The chain's CDR3 is CASSLDPSYEQYF. The CDR3 bases are TGTGCCAGCAGCCTCGACCCGTCCTACGAGCAGTACTTC. The chain employs TRBV11-1 and TRBJ2-7, with D unclear. V was trimmed by 5 bases and J by 1 base, leaving 9 bases between them. CDR1 SGHAT and CDR2 FQDESV come from the germline V gene (reference sequence). The CDR3 is 13 residues long.

The chain recombines TRBV5-1 with TRBJ1-2; the match to TRBD1 covers 8 bases. V dropped 3 bases and J dropped 5; count of bases not matched to a gene: 18. The CDR3 runs to 18 residues. The germline V gene encodes CDR1 SGHRS and CDR2 YFSETQ. CDR3 amino acids: CASSSRQNYRGEKYGYTF. The CDR3 nucleotides are TGCGCCAGCAGCTCCCGGCAGAATTACAGGGGGGAGAAATATGGCTACACCTTC. Variable domain in full (rest from reference TRBV5-1 and TRBJ1-2): KAGVTQTPRYLIKTRGQQVTLSCSPISGHRSVSWYQQTPGQGLQFLFEYFSETQRNKGNFPGRFSGRQFSNSRSEMNVSTLELGDSALYLCASSSRQNYRGEKYGYTFGSGTRLTVV.

The rearrangement joins TRBV7-2 to TRBJ2-4, with 8 bases that match TRBD1. The ends lost 4 bases at V and 6 bases at J; junction bases unmatched: 5. The germline V gene has CDR1 SGHTA and CDR2 FQGNSA. The CDR3 runs to 14 residues. CDR3 coding DNA: TGTGCCAGCAGCTACCGGACAGGGAGAAACATTCAGTACTTC. As protein: CASSYRTGRNIQYF.

V usage is TRBV11-2 and J usage is TRBJ2-1; 8 bases map to TRBD2. Germline CDR1 SGHAT, CDR2 FQNNGV. CDR3 length: 16 residues. V gave up 7 bases and J gave up 2 bases; unmatched junction bases: 10. CDR3 DNA: TGTGCCAGCAAATCCTATAGCGGGATCCCCTACAATGAGCAGTTCTTC. This encodes CASKSYSGIPYNEQFF.

The J gene is TRBJ2-7, the V gene TRBV3-1 (or the pseudogene TRBV3-2); D gene unclear. The V end was cut by 5 bases, the J end by 7 bases, with 12 bases between. This CDR3 region has 12 residues. Germline lookup yields CDR1 LGHDT and CDR2 YNNKEL (reference sequence). DNA for the CDR3: TGTGCCAGCAGCGGATCGGCCTTGGAGCAGTACTTC. Translation gives CASSGSALEQYF.

The rearrangement joins TRBV3-1 (or the pseudogene TRBV3-2) to TRBJ1-1; D ambiguous. Deletions cut 3 bases from V and 3 bases from J, with 11 bases between. This CDR3 has 14 residues. From germline, CDR1 is LGHDT and CDR2 YNNKEL (reference sequence). The DNA for the CDR3 is TGTGCCAGCAGCCATATAATTGGGGACACTGAAGCTTTCTTT. Translation: CASSHIIGDTEAFF.

This chain links TRBV24-1 with TRBJ2-7; 8 bases agree with TRBD1. This CDR3 is built from 15 residues. The V gene's germline CDR1 is KGHDR and CDR2 SFDVKD. The V gene end was trimmed by 3 bases and the J gene end by 1 base; junction bases not matched to a gene: 4. CDR3: CATSDRGTGSYEQYF. The CDR3 region has the DNA TGTGCCACCAGTGATAGGGGGACAGGTTCCTACGAGCAGTACTTC.

CDR3 amino acids: CASSVVDEQFF. The DNA of the CDR3 is TGTGCCAGCTCAGTGGTCGATGAGCAGTTCTTC. The V call is TRBV18, the J call TRBJ2-1; D gene ambiguous. CDR3 length equals 11 residues. V lost 5 bases and J lost 8, with 7 bases in between. From germline, CDR1 is KGHSH and CDR2 LQKENI. Filled out from reference TRBV18 and TRBJ2-1, the complete variable domain reads NAGVMQNPRHLVRRRGQEARLRCSPMKGHSHVYWYRQLPEEGLKFMVYLQKENIIDESGMPKERFSAEFPKEGPSILRIQQVVRGDSAAYFCASSVVDEQFFGPGTRLTVL.

The chain couples TRBV5-5 to TRBJ2-7, with D possibly matching TRBD1 (6 bases). The germline gives CDR1 SGHKS, CDR2 YYEKEE (reference sequence). The CDR3 has 14 residues. Trimming took 7 bases from V and 2 from J, leaving 16 bases between them. DNA of the CDR3: TGTGCCAGCCGCCTGCGGACAGTGGCCTACGAGCAGTACTTC. It yields the protein CASRLRTVAYEQYF. The variable domain in full, with the rest retrieved from reference TRBV5-5 and TRBJ2-7, is DAGVTQSPTHLIKTRGQQVTLRCSPISGHKSVSWYQQVLGQGPQFIFQYYEKEERGRGNFPDRFSARQFPNYSSELNVNALLLGDSALYLCASRLRTVAYEQYFGPGTRLTVT.

The CDR3 region is CASSLMNTEAFF. The CDR3 nucleotides are TGTGCCAGCTCGTTAATGAACACTGAAGCTTTCTTT. The chain uses TRBV3-1 (or the pseudogene TRBV3-2) and TRBJ1-1; D remains ambiguous. Trimming pared 8 bases from V and 0 bases from J, leaving 7 bases between. From germline, CDR1 is LGHDT and CDR2 YNNKEL (reference sequence). There are 12 residues in the CDR3.

This clone was found once. CDR3 sequence: CASSEGRTEAFF. For the CDR3, the DNA is TGTGCCAGCAGTGAGGGTAGGACTGAAGCTTTCTTT. The chain employs TRBV6-1 and TRBJ1-1; no firm D call. Deletions cut 3 bases from V and 5 bases from J, with 7 bases between. Per germline, CDR1 MNHNS and CDR2 SASEGT. The CDR3 contains 12 residues.

This rearrangement joins TRBV5-1 to TRBJ1-2; 7 bases align to TRBD1. The CDR3 totals 14 residues. CDR1 SGHRS and CDR2 YFSETQ come from the germline V gene. Germline trimming cut 4 bases from V and 8 bases from J; bases unmatched to any gene: 11. For the CDR3, the DNA is TGCGCCAGCAGCGCCACTGGACAGGATGGAGGCTACACCTTC. This codes for CASSATGQDGGYTF.

This chain uses TRBV19 with TRBJ1-2, with D perhaps TRBD1 (5 bases). The CDR3 length is 13 residues. Germline assignment: CDR1 LNHDA and CDR2 SQIVND (reference sequence). V shed 6 bases and J shed 4 bases, with 12 bases lying between them. The CDR3 is CASRKQDFYGYTF. The CDR3 DNA is TGTGCCAGTAGAAAACAGGACTTCTATGGCTACACCTTC. Variable domain in full (rest from reference TRBV19 and TRBJ1-2): DGGITQSPKYLFRKEGQNVTLSCEQNLNHDAMYWYRQDPGQGLRLIYYSQIVNDFQKGDIAEGYSVSREKKESFPLTVTSAQKNPTAFYLCASRKQDFYGYTFGSGTRLTVV.

The J gene is TRBJ2-4, the V gene TRBV6-6; TRBD2 matches at 12 bases. Germline V lookup: CDR1 MNHNY, CDR2 SVGAGI (reference sequence). The CDR3 totals 20 residues. The ends lost 5 bases at V and 0 bases at J; junction bases unmatched: 14. In DNA, the CDR3 is TGTGCCAGCAGTCAACCTTATGGTCTAGCGGGGGGGTTAGCCAAAAACATTCAGTACTTC. It is translated as CASSQPYGLAGGLAKNIQYF.

The chain has TRBV9 and TRBJ2-1; D unclear. This CDR3 has 15 amino acids. The germline V and J ends were trimmed by 4 bases and 0 bases, with 11 bases remaining between them. CDR1 is SGDLS, CDR2 YYNGEE, per germline. DNA for the CDR3: TGTGCCAGCAGCCTGACCGCAGGCTCCTACAATGAGCAGTTCTTC. This translates into CASSLTAGSYNEQFF.

This chain joins TRBV20-1 and TRBJ1-5, with D unclear. V dropped 4 bases and J dropped 1 base, with 5 bases sitting between them. CDR1 is DFQATT, CDR2 SNEGSKA, per germline (reference sequence). This CDR3 has 12 residues. The CDR3 coding sequence is TGCAGTGCTACTGAAAGCAATCAGCCCCAGCATTTT. It translates to CSATESNQPQHF.

V gene TRBV28 combines with J gene TRBJ1-4; D perhaps matches TRBD1 (5 bases). The germline V gene encodes CDR1 MDHEN and CDR2 SYDVKM. CDR3 length: 13 residues. V gave up 5 bases and J gave up 13 bases, with 17 bases separating them. In DNA, the CDR3 is TGTGCCAGCAGTGGGGACCTCCGAGATATACTGTTTTTT. Its protein is CASSGDLRDILFF.

The chain links TRBV3-1 (or the pseudogene TRBV3-2) to TRBJ1-1; TRBD1 might be the D (5 bases). The CDR3 consists of 15 residues. Germline CDR1 and CDR2: LGHDT and YNNKEL (reference sequence). Trimming removed 2 bases at V and 4 bases at J, with 14 bases between. In nucleotides, the CDR3 is TGTGCCAGCAGCCAACCGGGACGGACAATCACTGAAGCTTTCTTT. It yields the protein CASSQPGRTITEAFF.

The rearrangement uses TRBV2 and TRBJ1-2, with 9 nucleotides matching TRBD1. CDR1 is SNHLY, CDR2 FYNNEI, per germline. V lost 7 bases and J lost 5; bases outside the gene matches: 11. The CDR3 length is 15 residues. For the CDR3, the DNA is TGTGCCAGCACCTCCAACTGGGGACAGGGATATGGCTACACCTTC. As protein: CASTSNWGQGYGYTF. Full variable domain (remainder filled in from reference TRBV2 and TRBJ1-2): EPEVTQTPSHQVTQMGQEVILRCVPISNHLYFYWYRQILGQKVEFLVSFYNNEISEKSEIFDDQFSVERPDGSNFTLKIRSTKLEDSAMYFCASTSNWGQGYGYTFGSGTRLTVV.